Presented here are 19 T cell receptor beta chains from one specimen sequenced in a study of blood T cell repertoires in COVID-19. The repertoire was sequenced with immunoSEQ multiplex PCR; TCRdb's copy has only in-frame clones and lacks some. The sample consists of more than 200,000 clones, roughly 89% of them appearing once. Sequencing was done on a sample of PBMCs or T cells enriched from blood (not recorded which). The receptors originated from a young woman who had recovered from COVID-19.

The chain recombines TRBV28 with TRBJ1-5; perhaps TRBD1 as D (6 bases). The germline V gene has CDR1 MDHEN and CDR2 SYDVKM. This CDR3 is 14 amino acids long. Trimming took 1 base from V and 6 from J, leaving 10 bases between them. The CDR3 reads CASSLLQGSQPQHF. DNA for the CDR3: TGTGCCAGCAGTTTATTACAGGGTAGTCAGCCCCAGCATTTT.

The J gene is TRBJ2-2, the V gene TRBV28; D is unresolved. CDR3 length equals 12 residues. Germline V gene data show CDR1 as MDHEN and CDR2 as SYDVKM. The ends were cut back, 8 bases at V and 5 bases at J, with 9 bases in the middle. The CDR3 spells CASFRWTGELFF. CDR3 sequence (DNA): TGTGCCAGCTTCAGGTGGACCGGGGAGCTGTTTTTT.

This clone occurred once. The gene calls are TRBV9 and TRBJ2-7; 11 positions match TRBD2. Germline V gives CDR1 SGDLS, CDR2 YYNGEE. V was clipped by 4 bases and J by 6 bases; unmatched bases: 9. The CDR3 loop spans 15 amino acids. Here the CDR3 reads CASSPATGTSGEQYF. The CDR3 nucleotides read TGTGCCAGCAGCCCAGCTACCGGGACTAGCGGCGAGCAGTACTTC.

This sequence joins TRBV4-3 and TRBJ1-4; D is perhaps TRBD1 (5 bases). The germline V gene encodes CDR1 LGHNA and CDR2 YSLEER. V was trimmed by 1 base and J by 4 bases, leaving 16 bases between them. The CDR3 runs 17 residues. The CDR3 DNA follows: TGCGCCAGCAGCCAAGGGGACCTGGGGGGTTATAATGAAAAACTGTTTTTT. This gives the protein CASSQGDLGGYNEKLFF.

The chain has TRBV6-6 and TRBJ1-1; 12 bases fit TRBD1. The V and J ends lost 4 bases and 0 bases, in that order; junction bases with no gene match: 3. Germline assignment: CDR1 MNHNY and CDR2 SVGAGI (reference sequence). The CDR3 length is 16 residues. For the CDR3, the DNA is TGTGCCAGCAGTTGGGACAGGGGGCTCATGAACACTGAAGCTTTCTTT. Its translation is CASSWDRGLMNTEAFF.

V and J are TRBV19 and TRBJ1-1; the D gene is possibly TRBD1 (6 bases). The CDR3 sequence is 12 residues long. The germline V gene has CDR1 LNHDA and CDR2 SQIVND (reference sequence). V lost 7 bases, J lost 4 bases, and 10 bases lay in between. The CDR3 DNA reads TGTGCCAGTAACAACAGGGTCACTGAAGCTTTCTTT. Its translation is CASNNRVTEAFF.

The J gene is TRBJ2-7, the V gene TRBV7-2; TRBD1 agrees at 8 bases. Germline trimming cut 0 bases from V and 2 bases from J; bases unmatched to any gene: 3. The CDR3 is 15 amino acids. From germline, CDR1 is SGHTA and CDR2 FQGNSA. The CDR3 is CASSLAWDRTYEQYF. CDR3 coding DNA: TGTGCCAGCAGCTTAGCGTGGGACAGGACCTACGAGCAGTACTTC.

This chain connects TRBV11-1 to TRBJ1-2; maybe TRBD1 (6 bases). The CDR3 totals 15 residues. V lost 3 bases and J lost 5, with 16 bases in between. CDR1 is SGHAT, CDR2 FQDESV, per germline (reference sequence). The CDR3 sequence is CASSFADSAGYGYTF. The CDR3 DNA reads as TGTGCCAGCAGCTTCGCGGACAGTGCTGGGTATGGCTACACCTTC.

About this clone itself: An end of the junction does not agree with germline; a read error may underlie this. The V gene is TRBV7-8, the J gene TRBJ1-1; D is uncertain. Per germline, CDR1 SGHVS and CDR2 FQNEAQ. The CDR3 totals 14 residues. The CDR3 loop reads CASSLEFSAETATF. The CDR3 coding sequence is TGTGCCAGCAGCTTAGAATTTTCTGCGGAGACCGCTACCTTT.

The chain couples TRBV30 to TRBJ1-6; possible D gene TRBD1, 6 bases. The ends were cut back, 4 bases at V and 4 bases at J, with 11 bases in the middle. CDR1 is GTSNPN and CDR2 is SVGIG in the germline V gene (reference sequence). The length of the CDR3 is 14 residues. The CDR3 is CAWTLGQYNSPLHF. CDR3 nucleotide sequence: TGTGCCTGGACCCTGGGACAATATAATTCACCCCTCCACTTT.

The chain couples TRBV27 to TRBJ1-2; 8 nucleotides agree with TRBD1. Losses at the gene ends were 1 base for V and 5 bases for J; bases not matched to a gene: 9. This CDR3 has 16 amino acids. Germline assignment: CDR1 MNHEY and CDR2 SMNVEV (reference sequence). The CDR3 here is CASSLFHGQGLYGYTF. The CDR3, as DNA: TGTGCCAGCAGTTTATTCCACGGACAGGGCCTGTATGGCTACACCTTC.

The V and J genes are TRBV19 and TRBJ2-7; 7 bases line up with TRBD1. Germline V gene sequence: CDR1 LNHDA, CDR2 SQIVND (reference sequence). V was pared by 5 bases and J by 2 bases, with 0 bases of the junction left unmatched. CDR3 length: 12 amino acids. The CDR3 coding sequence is TGTGCCAGTAGTGGACAGGCCTACGAGCAGTACTTC. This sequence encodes CASSGQAYEQYF.

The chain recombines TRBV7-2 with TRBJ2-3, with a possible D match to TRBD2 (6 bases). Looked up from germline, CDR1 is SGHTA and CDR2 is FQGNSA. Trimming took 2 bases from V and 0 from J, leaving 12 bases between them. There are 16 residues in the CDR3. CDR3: CASSLRFLASTDTQYF. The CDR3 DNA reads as TGTGCCAGCAGCTTAAGGTTCCTAGCGAGCACAGATACGCAGTATTTT.

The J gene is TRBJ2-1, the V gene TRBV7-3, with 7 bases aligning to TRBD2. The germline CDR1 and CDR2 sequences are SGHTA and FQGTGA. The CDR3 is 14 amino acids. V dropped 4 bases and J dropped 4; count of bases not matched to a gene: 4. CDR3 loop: CASSSAGPYNEQFF. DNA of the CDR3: TGTGCCAGCAGCTCAGCGGGACCTTACAATGAGCAGTTCTTC.

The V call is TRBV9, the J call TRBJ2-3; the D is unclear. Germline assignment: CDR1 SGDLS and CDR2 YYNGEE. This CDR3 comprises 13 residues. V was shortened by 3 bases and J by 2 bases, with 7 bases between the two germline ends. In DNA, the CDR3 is TGTGCCAGCAGCGCCATAGTCACAGATACGCAGTATTTT. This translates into CASSAIVTDTQYF. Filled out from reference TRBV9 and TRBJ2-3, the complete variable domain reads DSGVTQTPKHLITATGQRVTLRCSPRSGDLSVYWYQQSLDQGLQFLIQYYNGEERAKGNILERFSAQQFPDLHSELNLSSLELGDSALYFCASSAIVTDTQYFGPGTRLTVL.

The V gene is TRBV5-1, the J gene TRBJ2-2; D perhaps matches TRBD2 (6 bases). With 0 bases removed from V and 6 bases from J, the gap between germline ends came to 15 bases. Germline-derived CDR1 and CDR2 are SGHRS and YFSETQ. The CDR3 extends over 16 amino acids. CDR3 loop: CASSLVGGSTAGELFF. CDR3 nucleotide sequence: TGCGCCAGCAGCTTGGTTGGGGGGAGTACCGCCGGGGAGCTGTTTTTT. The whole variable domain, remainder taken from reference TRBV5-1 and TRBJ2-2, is KAGVTQTPRYLIKTRGQQVTLSCSPISGHRSVSWYQQTPGQGLQFLFEYFSETQRNKGNFPGRFSGRQFSNSRSEMNVSTLELGDSALYLCASSLVGGSTAGELFFGEGSRLTVL.

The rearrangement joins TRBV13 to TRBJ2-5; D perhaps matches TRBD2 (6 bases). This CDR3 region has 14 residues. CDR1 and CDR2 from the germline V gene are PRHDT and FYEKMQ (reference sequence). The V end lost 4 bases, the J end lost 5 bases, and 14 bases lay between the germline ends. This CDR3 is CASSSRTGGETQYF. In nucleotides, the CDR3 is TGTGCCAGCAGCTCTAGGACCGGAGGGGAGACCCAGTACTTC.

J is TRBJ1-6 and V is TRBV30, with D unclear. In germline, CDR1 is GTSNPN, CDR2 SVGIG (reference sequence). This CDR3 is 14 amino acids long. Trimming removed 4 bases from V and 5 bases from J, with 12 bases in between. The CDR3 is CAWKKQIDNSPLHF. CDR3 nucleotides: TGTGCCTGGAAAAAACAGATAGATAATTCACCCCTCCACTTT.

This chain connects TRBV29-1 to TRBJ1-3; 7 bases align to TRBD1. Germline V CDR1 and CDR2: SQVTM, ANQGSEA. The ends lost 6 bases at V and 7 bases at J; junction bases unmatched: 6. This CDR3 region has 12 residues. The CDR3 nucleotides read TGCAGCGTCTCCCGGGACAGCAACACCATATATTTT. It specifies CSVSRDSNTIYF.